Sequencing of this TCR beta chain was carried out in a study of cytomegalovirus exposure and HLA in healthy donors. The donors were members of the validation cohort comprising some 130 subjects, separate from the approximately 710-subject first cohort. Trimming shortened V by 6 bases and J by 0 bases, and 8 bases separated the two germline ends. CDR3 length: 13 amino acids. CDR1 and CDR2 (germline): SNHLY, FYNNEI. Assay: immunoSEQ multiplex PCR; the TCRdb copy retains only in-frame clones and omits some. This sample has around 160,000 clones, with around 89% found just once. Regarding this clone: The antigen is not known.

Study-wide points: Subsequent analysis showed first-cohort TCR clusters tending to co-occur in 95 to 150 validation repertoires. Cytomegalovirus-associated TCR beta chains were listed, numbering 164.

Sequences were obtained from PBMCs. This receptor was identified in a man between 18 and 35 years old in good health and CMV-seronegative. The chain is built from TRBV2 and TRBJ1-2; D gene unclear. CDR3 residues: CASRQTPNYGYTF. CDR3 in DNA: TGTGCCAGCAGACAGACCCCTAACTATGGCTACACCTTC.